Sequencing of this TCR beta chain was carried out in a study of cytomegalovirus exposure and HLA in healthy donors. Broader study findings: Equally common other TCR beta chains were less clonally expanded than HLA-associated ones, a later analysis found.

PCR primers comprised 60 Vbeta and 13 Jbeta primers. Sequenced by immunoSEQ multiplex PCR; TCRdb stores in-frame clones only, minus some. Of about 190,000 clones listed, around 77% are singletons. Of note for this clone: Its matching antigen is unknown.

With V trimmed by 5 bases and J by 6 bases, 6 bases remained unmatched. The CDR3 loop spans 14 amino acids. CDR1 and CDR2 from the germline V gene are LNHNV and YYDKDF (reference sequence). The rearrangement links TRBV15 to TRBJ1-4; 7 bases fit TRBD1. Sequencing was carried out using PBMCs. The sequence was collected from a young woman in good health and CMV-seronegative. The CDR3 loop is CATSGRDRHEKLFF. In DNA form, the CDR3 reads TGTGCCACCAGCGGACGGGACAGACATGAAAAACTGTTTTTT. Full variable domain (remainder filled in from reference TRBV15 and TRBJ1-4): DAMVIQNPRYQVTQFGKPVTLSCSQTLNHNVMYWYQQKSSQAPKLLFHYYDKDFNNEADTPDNFQSRRPNTSFCFLDIRSPGLGDTAMYLCATSGRDRHEKLFFGSGTQLSVL.